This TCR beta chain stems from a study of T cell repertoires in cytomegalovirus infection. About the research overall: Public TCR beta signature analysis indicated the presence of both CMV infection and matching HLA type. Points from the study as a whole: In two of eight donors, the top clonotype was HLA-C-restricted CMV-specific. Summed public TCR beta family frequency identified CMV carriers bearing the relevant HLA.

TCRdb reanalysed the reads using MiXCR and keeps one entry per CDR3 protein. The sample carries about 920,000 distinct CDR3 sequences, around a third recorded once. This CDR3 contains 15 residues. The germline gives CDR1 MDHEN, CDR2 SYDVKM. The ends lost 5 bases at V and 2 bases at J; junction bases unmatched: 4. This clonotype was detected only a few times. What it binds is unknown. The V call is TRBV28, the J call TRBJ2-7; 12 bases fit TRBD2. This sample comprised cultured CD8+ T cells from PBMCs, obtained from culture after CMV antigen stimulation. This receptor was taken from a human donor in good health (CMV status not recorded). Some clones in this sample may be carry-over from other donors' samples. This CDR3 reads CASSNGLAGTYEQYF. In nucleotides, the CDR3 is TGTGCCAGCAGTAACGGACTAGCGGGGACCTACGAGCAGTACTTC.